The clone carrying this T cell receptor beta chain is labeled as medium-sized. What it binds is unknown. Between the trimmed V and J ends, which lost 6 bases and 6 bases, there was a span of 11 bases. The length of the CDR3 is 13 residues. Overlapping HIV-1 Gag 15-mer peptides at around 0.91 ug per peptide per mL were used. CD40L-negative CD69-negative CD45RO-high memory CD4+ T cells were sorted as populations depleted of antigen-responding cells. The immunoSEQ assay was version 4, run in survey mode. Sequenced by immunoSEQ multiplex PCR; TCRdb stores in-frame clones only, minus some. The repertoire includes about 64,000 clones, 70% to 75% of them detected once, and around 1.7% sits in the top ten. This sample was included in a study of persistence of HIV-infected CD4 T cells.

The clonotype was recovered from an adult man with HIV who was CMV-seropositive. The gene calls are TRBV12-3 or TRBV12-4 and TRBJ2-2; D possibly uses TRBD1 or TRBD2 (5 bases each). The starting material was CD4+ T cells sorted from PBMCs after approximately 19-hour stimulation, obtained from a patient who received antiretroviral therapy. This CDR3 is CASSLGVAGELFF. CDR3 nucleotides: TGTGCCAGCAGCCTGGGGGTGGCCGGGGAGCTGTTTTTT.